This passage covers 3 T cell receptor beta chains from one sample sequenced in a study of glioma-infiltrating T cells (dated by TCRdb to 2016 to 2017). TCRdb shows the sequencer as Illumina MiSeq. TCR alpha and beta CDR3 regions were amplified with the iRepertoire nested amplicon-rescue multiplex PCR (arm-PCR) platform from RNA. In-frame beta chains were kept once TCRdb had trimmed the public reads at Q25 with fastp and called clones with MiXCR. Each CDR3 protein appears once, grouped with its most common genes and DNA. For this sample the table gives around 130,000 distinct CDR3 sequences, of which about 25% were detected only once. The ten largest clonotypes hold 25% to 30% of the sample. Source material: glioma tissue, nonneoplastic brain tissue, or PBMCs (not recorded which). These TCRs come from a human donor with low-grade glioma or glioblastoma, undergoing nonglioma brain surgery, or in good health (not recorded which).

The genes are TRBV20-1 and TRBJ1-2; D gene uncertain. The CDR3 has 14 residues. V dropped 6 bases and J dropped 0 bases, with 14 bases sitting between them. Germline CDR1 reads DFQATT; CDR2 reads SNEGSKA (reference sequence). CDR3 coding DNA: TGCAGTGCAACTAAAACGGAATCTAACTATGGCTACACCTTC. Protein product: CSATKTESNYGYTF.

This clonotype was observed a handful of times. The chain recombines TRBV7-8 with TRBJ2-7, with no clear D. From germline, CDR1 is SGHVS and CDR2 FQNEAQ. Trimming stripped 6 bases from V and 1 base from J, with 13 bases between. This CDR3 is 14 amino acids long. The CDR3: CASSASIASYEQYV. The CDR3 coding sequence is TGTGCCAGCAGTGCCTCTATAGCTTCCTACGAGCAGTACGTC.

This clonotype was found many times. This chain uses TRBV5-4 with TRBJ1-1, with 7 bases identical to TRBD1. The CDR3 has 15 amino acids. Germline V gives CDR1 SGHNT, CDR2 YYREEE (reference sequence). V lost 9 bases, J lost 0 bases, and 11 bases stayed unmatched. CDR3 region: CAMTRDRHMNTEAFF. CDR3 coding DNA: TGTGCCATGACCCGGGACAGACACATGAACACTGAAGCTTTCTTT.